This T cell receptor beta chain was identified during a study of CD8 T cells in Susac syndrome. TCR beta was sequenced from blood CD8+ and CD4+ T cells. Negative isolation yielded CD8+ and CD4+ T cells; FACS enriched TEMRA cells. Random-hexamer reverse transcription was applied to roughly 0.5 to 1 ug RNA. Multiplex immunoSEQ PCR targeted 54 Vbeta and 13 Jbeta TCR beta segments. TCRdb processed the immunoSEQ multiplex PCR reads anew with MiXCR; each CDR3 protein has one entry. The sample includes fewer than 150,000 distinct CDR3 sequences, 90% to 95% of them seen just once. Trimming pared 3 bases from V and 5 bases from J, leaving 14 bases between. Germline CDR1 MNHEY, CDR2 SMNVEV (reference sequence). CDR3 length: 14 residues.

The sequence was obtained from a human donor in good health. This chain joins TRBV27 and TRBJ2-7; weak D call: TRBD2 (6 bases). Sequenced sample: CD8+ T cells from PBMCs. CDR3 in DNA: TGTGCCAGCAGTTTCTCCGGGAGACCCAACGAGCAGTACTTC. Amino acids: CASSFSGRPNEQYF.